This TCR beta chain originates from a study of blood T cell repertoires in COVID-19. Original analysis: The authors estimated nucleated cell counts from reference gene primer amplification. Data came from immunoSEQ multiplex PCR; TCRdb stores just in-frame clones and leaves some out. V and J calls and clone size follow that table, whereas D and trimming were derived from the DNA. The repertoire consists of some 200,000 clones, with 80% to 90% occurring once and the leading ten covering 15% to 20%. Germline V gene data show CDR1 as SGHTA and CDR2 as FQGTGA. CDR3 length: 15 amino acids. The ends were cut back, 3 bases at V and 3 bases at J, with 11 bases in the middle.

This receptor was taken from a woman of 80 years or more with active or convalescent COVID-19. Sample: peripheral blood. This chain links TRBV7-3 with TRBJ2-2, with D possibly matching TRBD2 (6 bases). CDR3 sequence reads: CASSLFGGDTGELFF. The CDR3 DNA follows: TGTGCCAGCAGCTTGTTCGGGGGAGACACCGGGGAGCTGTTTTTT. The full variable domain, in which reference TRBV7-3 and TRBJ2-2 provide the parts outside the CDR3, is GAGVSQTPSNKVTEKGKYVELRCDPISGHTALYWYRQSLGQGPEFLIYFQGTGAADDSGLPNDRFFAVRPEGSVSTLKIQRTERGDSAVYLCASSLFGGDTGELFFGEGSRLTVL.